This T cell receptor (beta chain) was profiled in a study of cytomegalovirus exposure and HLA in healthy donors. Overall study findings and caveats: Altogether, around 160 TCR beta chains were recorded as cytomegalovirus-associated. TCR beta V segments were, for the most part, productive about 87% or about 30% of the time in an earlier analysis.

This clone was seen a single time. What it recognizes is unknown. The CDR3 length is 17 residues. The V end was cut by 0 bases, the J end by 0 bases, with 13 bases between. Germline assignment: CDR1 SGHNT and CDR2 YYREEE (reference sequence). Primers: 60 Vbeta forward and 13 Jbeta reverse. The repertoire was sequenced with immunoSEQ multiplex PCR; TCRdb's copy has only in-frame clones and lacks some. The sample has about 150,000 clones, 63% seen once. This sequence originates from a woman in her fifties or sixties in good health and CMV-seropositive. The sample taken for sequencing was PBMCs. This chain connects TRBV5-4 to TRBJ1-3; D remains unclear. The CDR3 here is CASSLGADYSSGNTIYF. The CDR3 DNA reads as TGTGCCAGCAGCTTGGGGGCAGATTATAGCTCTGGAAACACCATATATTTT.